This T cell receptor (beta chain) was sequenced for a study of identical twins. Trimming removed 3 bases from V and 2 bases from J, with 8 bases in between. The CDR3 extends over 13 amino acids. Regarding the study as a whole: Twins shared out-of-frame alpha sequences with excess low generation probability.

Each CDR3 protein is one row after TCRdb ran MiXCR on the 5' RACE reads. Of 550,000 to 700,000 distinct CDR3 sequences in the sample, 21% were seen once. This clonotype was counted ten times or more. Its cognate antigen is unknown. These data are also associated with another study on T cells expressing NK-cell markers. From that second work: The authors sequenced eight donors, of whom seven were HCMV-seropositive and one was seronegative. What restricted sorting to alpha-beta TCR T cells in several experiments was an anti-gamma-delta TCR antibody.

This TCR was recovered from a woman under 30 in good health. Sequenced: PBMCs. The chain links TRBV12-3 or TRBV12-4 to TRBJ2-7; the D is unclear. The CDR3 DNA sequence: TGTGCCAGCAGTTTCGATATCCCCTACGAGCAGTACTTC. This translates into CASSFDIPYEQYF.